This paragraph covers one TCR beta chain sequence. Its antigen remains unknown. The data belong to a study of cytomegalovirus exposure and HLA in healthy donors. This CDR3 contains 15 residues. V shed 3 bases and J shed 8 bases, with 17 bases lying between them. Germline V gene sequence: CDR1 KGHSH, CDR2 LQKENI. Generated by immunoSEQ multiplex PCR, the TCRdb table keeps only in-frame clones and is missing some. The sample holds some 250,000 clones, around 90% seen once. Study results and caveats: Within the approximately 110 validation repertoires, first-cohort TCR clusters tended to co-occur, according to a later analysis. Most observed TCR sequences were rare, whereas some public TCRs were detected in many donors. Researchers catalogued 164 TCR beta chains as cytomegalovirus-associated.

This TCR came from a woman aged 18-29 years in good health and CMV-seronegative. The material sequenced was PBMCs. This sequence joins TRBV18 and TRBJ2-4, with D possibly being TRBD1 (6 bases). The CDR3 loop reads CASSPTQGRSDIQYF. The DNA for the CDR3 is TGTGCCAGCTCACCGACGCAGGGGCGAAGTGACATTCAGTACTTC.